The clone carrying this TCR beta chain has a handful of counts. Its antigen is currently unknown. These data come from a study of T-cell memory formation after mild COVID-19. TCRdb re-called the 5' RACE reads with MiXCR, one entry per CDR3 protein. This sample yields 200,000 to 250,000 distinct CDR3 sequences, of which 7.5% to 10% are seen a single time; roughly 4% belongs to the top ten. General study findings and limits: A second wave expanding day 15 to 37 was CD4+-biased; contracting clones were balanced. There were some responding clones in pre-infection memory, which suggested that cross-reactive memory had joined.

This CDR3 region has 15 residues. Germline assignment: CDR1 DFQATT and CDR2 SNEGSKA (reference sequence). Losses at the gene ends were 3 bases for V and 2 bases for J; bases not matched to a gene: 6. This chain uses TRBV20-1 with TRBJ2-5; 10 nucleotides match TRBD2. Sequenced material: PBMCs or a T cell subset sorted from them (not recorded which). This clonotype originated in a man between 18 and 35 years old who had mild COVID-19 (a few samples of this study predate the infection). Cell type and time point are not known. This chain's CDR3 is CSARDRSGGQETQYF. CDR3 in DNA: TGCAGTGCTAGGGACCGTAGCGGGGGGCAAGAGACCCAGTACTTC.